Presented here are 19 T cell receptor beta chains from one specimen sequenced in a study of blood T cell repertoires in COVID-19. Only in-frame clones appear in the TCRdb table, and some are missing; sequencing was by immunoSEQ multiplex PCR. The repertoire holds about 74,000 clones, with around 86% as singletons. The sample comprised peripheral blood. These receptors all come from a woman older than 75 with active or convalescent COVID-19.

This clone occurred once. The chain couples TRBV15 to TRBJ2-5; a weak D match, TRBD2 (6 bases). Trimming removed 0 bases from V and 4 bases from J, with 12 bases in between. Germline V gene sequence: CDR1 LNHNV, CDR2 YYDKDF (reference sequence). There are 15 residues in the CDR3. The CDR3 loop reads CATSRDPSGVETQYF. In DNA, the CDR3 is TGTGCCACCAGCAGAGATCCGTCGGGGGTAGAGACCCAGTACTTC. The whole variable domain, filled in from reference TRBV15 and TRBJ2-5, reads DAMVIQNPRYQVTQFGKPVTLSCSQTLNHNVMYWYQQKSSQAPKLLFHYYDKDFNNEADTPDNFQSRRPNTSFCFLDIRSPGLGDTAMYLCATSRDPSGVETQYFGPGTRLLVL.

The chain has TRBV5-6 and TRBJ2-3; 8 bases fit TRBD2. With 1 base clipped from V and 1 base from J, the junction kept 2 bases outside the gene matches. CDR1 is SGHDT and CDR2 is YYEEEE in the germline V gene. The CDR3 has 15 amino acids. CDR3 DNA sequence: TGTGCCAGCAGCTTGTTGCGGGGGGGCACAGATACGCAGTATTTT. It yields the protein CASSLLRGGTDTQYF.

CDR3 DNA: TGCGCCAGCAGCCAAGATAATGGACAATCGTCGGGCTACACCTTC. Translation: CASSQDNGQSSGYTF. The rearrangement joins TRBV4-3 to TRBJ1-2, with a possible D match to TRBD1 (5 bases). CDR1 and CDR2 (germline): LGHNA, YSLEER. This CDR3 region has 15 residues. V shed 0 bases and J shed 8 bases, with 16 bases lying between them.

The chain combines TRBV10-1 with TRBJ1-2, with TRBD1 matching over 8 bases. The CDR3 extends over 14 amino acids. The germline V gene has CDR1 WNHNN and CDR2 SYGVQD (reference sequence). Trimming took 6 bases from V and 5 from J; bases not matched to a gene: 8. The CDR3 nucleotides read TGCGCCAGCAGGAGGACAGGGTGGGAGTATGGCTACACCTTC. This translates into CASRRTGWEYGYTF.

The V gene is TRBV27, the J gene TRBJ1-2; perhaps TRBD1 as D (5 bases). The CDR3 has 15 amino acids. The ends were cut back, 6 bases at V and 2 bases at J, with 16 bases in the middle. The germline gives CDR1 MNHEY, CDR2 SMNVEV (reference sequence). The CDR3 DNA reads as TGTGCCAGCAGCCCAAAGGAGGGGAGGAACTATGGCTACACCTTC. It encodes CASSPKEGRNYGYTF.

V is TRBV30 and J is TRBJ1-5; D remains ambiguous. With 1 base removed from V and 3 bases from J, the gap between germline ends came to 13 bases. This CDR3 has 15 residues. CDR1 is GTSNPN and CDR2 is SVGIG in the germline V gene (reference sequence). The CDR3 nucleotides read TGTGCCTGGAGTGCCAACTCAGGCGACAATCAGCCCCAGCATTTT. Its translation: CAWSANSGDNQPQHF. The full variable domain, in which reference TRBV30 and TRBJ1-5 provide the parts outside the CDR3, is SQTIHQWPATLVQPVGSPLSLECTVEGTSNPNLYWYRQAAGRGLQLLFYSVGIGQISSEVPQNLSASRPQDRQFILSSKKLLLSDSGFYLCAWSANSGDNQPQHFGDGTRLSIL.

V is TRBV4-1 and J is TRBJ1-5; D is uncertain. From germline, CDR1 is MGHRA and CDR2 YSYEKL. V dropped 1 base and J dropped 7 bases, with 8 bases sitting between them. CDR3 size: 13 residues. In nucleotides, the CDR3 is TGCGCCAGCAGCCAAGGAGGGTTGCAGCCCCAGCATTTT. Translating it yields CASSQGGLQPQHF.

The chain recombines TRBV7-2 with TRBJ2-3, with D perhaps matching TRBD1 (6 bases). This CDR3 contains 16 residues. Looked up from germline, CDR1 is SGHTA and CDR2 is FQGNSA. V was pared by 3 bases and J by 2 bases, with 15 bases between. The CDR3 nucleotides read TGTGCCAGCAGCTTCGGACAGATAAGTTCCACAGATACGCAGTATTTT. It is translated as CASSFGQISSTDTQYF.

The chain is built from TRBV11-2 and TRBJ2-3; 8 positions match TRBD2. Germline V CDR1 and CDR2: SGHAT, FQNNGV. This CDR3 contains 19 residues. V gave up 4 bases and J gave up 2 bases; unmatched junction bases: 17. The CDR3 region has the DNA TGTGCCAGCAGCTCCACCGGGACTAGACTGGGTCGAATCACAGATACGCAGTATTTT. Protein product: CASSSTGTRLGRITDTQYF.

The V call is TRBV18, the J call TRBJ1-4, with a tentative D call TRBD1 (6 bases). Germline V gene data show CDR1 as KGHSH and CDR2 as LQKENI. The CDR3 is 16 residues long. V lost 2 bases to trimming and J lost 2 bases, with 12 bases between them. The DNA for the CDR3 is TGTGCCAGCTCACCAGGGACAAGCCTTACTAATGAAAAACTGTTTTTT. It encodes CASSPGTSLTNEKLFF.

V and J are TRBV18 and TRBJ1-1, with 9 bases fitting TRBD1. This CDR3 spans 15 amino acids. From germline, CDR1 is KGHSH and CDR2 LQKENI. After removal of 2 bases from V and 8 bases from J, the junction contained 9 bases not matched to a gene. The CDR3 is CASSPYPQGATEAFF. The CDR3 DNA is TGTGCCAGCTCACCATACCCACAGGGGGCGACCGAAGCTTTCTTT.

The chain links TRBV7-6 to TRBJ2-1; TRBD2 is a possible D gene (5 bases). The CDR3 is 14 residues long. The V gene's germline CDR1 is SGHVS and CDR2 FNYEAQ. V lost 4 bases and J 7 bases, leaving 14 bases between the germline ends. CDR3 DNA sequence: TGTGCCAGCAGCTCGAGGAGCCGCGGGAATGAGCAGTTCTTC. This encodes CASSSRSRGNEQFF.

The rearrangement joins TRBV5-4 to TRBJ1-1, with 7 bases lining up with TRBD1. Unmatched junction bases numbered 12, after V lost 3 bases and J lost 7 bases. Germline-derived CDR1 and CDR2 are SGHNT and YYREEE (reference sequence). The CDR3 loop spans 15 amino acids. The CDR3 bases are TGTGCCAGCAGCTCTGGAGGCCGGGACAGATATGAAGCTTTCTTT. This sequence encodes CASSSGGRDRYEAFF.

The DNA for the CDR3 is TGTGCCAGCAGCGACAGCTCGAATCAGCCCCAGCATTTT. Its protein is CASSDSSNQPQHF. The rearrangement joins TRBV12-3 or TRBV12-4 to TRBJ1-5; TRBD1 is a possible D gene (5 bases). CDR3 length: 13 amino acids. V lost 6 bases and J 4 bases, leaving 10 bases between the germline ends.

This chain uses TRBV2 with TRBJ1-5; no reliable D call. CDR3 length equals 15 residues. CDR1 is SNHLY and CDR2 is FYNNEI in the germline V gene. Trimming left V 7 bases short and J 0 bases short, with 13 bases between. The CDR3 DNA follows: TGTGCCAGCACTCATGGTCCCTATAGCAATCAGCCCCAGCATTTT. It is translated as CASTHGPYSNQPQHF.

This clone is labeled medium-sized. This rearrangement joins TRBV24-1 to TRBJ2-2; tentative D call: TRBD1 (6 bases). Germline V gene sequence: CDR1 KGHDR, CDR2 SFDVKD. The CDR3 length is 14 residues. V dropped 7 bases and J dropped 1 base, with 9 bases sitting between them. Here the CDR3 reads CATSPGQNTGELFF. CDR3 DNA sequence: TGTGCCACCAGCCCGGGACAGAACACCGGGGAGCTGTTTTTT.

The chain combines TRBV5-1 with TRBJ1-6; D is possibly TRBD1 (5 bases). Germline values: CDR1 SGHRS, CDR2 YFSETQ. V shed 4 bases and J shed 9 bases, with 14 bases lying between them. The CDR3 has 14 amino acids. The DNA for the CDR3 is TGCGCCAGCAGCCTCCATCAGCAGGGTTCACCCCTCCACTTT. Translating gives CASSLHQQGSPLHF.

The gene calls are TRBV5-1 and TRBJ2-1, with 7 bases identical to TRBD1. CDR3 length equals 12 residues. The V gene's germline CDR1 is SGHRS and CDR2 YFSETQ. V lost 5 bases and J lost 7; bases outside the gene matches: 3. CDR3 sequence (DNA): TGCGCCAGCAGGACAGGGAGTAATGAGCAGTTCTTC. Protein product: CASRTGSNEQFF.

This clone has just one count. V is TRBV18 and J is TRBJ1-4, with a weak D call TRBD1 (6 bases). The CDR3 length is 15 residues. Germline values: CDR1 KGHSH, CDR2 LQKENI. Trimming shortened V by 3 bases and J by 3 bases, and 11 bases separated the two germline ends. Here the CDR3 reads CASSPGGPANEKLFF. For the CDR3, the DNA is TGTGCCAGCTCACCCGGGGGGCCGGCTAATGAAAAACTGTTTTTT. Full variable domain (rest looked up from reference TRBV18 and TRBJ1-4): NAGVMQNPRHLVRRRGQEARLRCSPMKGHSHVYWYRQLPEEGLKFMVYLQKENIIDESGMPKERFSAEFPKEGPSILRIQQVVRGDSAAYFCASSPGGPANEKLFFGSGTQLSVL.